Each of the 27 T cell receptor beta chains below was sequenced from the same sample in a study of shared clonotypes between healthy human individuals. Sequencing used immunoSEQ multiplex PCR; TCRdb keeps in-frame clones, though not all of them. In the table there are under 750,000 clones, 72% of which are singletons. The sample consisted of memory CD4+ T cells sorted from blood. Subset indicated: CD45RA-negative fraction. All receptors derive from a woman in her 30s in good health.

Here the CDR3 reads CASSFLTGSSYEQYF. The DNA for the CDR3 is TGTGCCAGCAGCTTCCTGACCGGGAGCTCCTACGAGCAGTACTTC. The chain employs TRBV28 and TRBJ2-7; TRBD2 is a possible D gene (6 bases). V lost 6 bases to trimming and J lost 0 bases, with 15 bases between them. Germline loops: CDR1 MDHEN, CDR2 SYDVKM. This CDR3 is built from 15 residues.

The chain has TRBV11-3 and TRBJ2-1; TRBD2 matches at 13 bases. J lost 8 bases, V lost 5 bases, and 6 bases had no gene match. This CDR3 has 15 residues. Germline-derived CDR1 and CDR2 are SGHNT and YENEEA. The CDR3 protein is CASSPTSGRVDEQFF. The CDR3 nucleotides are TGTGCCAGCAGCCCCACTAGCGGGAGGGTCGATGAGCAGTTCTTC.

V and J are TRBV10-1 and TRBJ1-3; D gene unclear. V was shortened by 3 bases and J by 0 bases, with 9 bases between the two germline ends. Per germline, CDR1 WNHNN and CDR2 SYGVQD (reference sequence). The CDR3 loop spans 15 amino acids. CDR3 nucleotide sequence: TGCGCCAGCAGTGACAACAGTCCCTCTGGAAACACCATATATTTT. Translating gives CASSDNSPSGNTIYF.

The rearrangement links TRBV2 to TRBJ2-1; D may be TRBD1 (5 bases). CDR3 length equals 15 residues. The germline V gene has CDR1 SNHLY and CDR2 FYNNEI. The V gene lost 5 bases and the J gene lost 0 bases, with 11 bases spanning the gap. The CDR3 here is CASSQGPGSYNEQFF. The CDR3 DNA follows: TGTGCCAGCAGTCAGGGCCCAGGCTCCTACAATGAGCAGTTCTTC.

V is TRBV18 and J is TRBJ2-1; D is perhaps TRBD2 (6 bases). Per germline, CDR1 KGHSH and CDR2 LQKENI. The V and J ends lost 0 bases and 0 bases respectively, with 9 bases between them. This CDR3 region has 16 residues. Written as DNA, the CDR3 is TGTGCCAGCTCACCACCGGAGGGAGCCTCCTACAATGAGCAGTTCTTC. This gives the protein CASSPPEGASYNEQFF.

This clone occurred a few times. The V gene is TRBV5-4, the J gene TRBJ1-2; D is possibly TRBD1 (6 bases). The germline V gene encodes CDR1 SGHNT and CDR2 YYREEE (reference sequence). Between the trimmed V and J ends, which lost 4 bases and 0 bases, there was a span of 13 bases. The CDR3 length is 15 residues. The CDR3 nucleotides read TGTGCCAGCAGCCCCGGGGGGGCTGCTAACTATGGCTACACCTTC. Protein: CASSPGGAANYGYTF.

This clone has a handful of counts. The genes are TRBV15 and TRBJ1-5; D is unresolved. V lost 0 bases and J lost 7, with 10 bases in between. Germline V gives CDR1 LNHNV, CDR2 YYDKDF (reference sequence). CDR3 length: 14 amino acids. CDR3 in amino acids: CATSRDGSRQPQHF. CDR3 in DNA: TGTGCCACCAGCAGAGACGGGTCGCGGCAGCCCCAGCATTTT.

V and J are TRBV5-1 and TRBJ2-7; D perhaps matches TRBD2 (6 bases). The V end lost 5 bases, the J end lost 0 bases, and 9 bases lay between the germline ends. In germline, CDR1 is SGHRS, CDR2 YFSETQ. The length of the CDR3 is 13 residues. The chain's CDR3 is CASSWDFSYEQYF. Written as DNA, the CDR3 is TGCGCCAGCAGTTGGGACTTCTCCTACGAGCAGTACTTC.

The V and J genes are TRBV7-8 and TRBJ1-5; tentative D call: TRBD1 (6 bases). CDR1 and CDR2 from the germline V gene are SGHVS and FQNEAQ. This CDR3 is 14 amino acids long. V shed 6 bases and J shed 3 bases, with 12 bases lying between them. CDR3 protein: CASRPTGNNQPQHF. CDR3 sequence (DNA): TGTGCCAGCAGGCCTACAGGGAACAATCAGCCCCAGCATTTT.

There are a few counts of this clone. The rearrangement uses TRBV30 and TRBJ1-2; 9 positions agree with TRBD1. Germline CDR1 reads GTSNPN; CDR2 reads SVGIG (reference sequence). This CDR3 is built from 16 residues. Germline trimming cut 0 bases from V and 2 bases from J; bases unmatched to any gene: 7. The CDR3 coding sequence is TGTGCCTGGAGTGTACAGGGGACAGGGAAAAACTATGGCTACACCTTC. It encodes CAWSVQGTGKNYGYTF.

V is TRBV28 and J is TRBJ1-6; D is possibly TRBD1 (6 bases). CDR1 is MDHEN and CDR2 is SYDVKM in the germline V gene. V was clipped by 2 bases and J by 8 bases, with 10 bases between them. The CDR3 spans 14 residues. The CDR3 coding sequence is TGTGCCAGCAGTTTACCAGGGGATGATTCACCCCTCCACTTT. Translation: CASSLPGDDSPLHF.

The J gene is TRBJ1-2, the V gene TRBV29-1; TRBD1 agrees at 10 bases. This CDR3 has 13 residues. Germline V gene lookup returns CDR1 SQVTM and CDR2 ANQGSEA. V gave up 7 bases and J gave up 1 base; unmatched junction bases: 3. The CDR3 nucleotides read TGCAGCGGGGGGACAGGGGATAACTATGGCTACACCTTC. Translated: CSGGTGDNYGYTF.

This clone has just a few counts. J is TRBJ1-1 and V is TRBV29-1, with D unresolved. CDR1 SQVTM and CDR2 ANQGSEA come from the germline V gene. CDR3 length equals 12 residues. V lost 6 bases and J lost 5, with 13 bases in between. CDR3 DNA: TGCAGCGTCCGAACCATGGCAACTGAAGCTTTCTTT. It yields the protein CSVRTMATEAFF.

J is TRBJ2-5 and V is TRBV29-1; 9 bases match TRBD1. The J call is in doubt because the DNA end fits TRBJ2-7 better. CDR3 length: 13 amino acids. Germline CDR1 SQVTM, CDR2 ANQGSEA. Here the CDR3 DNA reads TGCAGCGTTGTGGGGACAGGGCGGTACGAGCAGTACTTC. Translation gives CSVVGTGRYEQYF.

In regard to this clone: Sequence at one end of the junction differs from germline and may be a read error. V is TRBV6-4 and J is TRBJ1-2; D is unclear. This CDR3 region has 12 residues. CDR1 and CDR2 (germline): MRHNA, SNTAGT. CDR3 residues: CASSDSGRSYNF. The CDR3 nucleotides are TGTGCCAGCAGTGACTCCGGGCGTAGCTACAACTTC.

This chain uses TRBV28 with TRBJ2-1; D is unclear. Germline V CDR1 and CDR2: MDHEN, SYDVKM. The V end was cut by 7 bases, the J end by 0 bases, with 4 bases between. This CDR3 spans 12 amino acids. DNA of the CDR3: TGTGCCAGCACGAGCTCCTACAATGAGCAGTTCTTC. Its translation: CASTSSYNEQFF.

This clone was seen only once. The chain is built from TRBV5-1 and TRBJ2-2, with no clear D. CDR3 size: 15 residues. Germline CDR1 and CDR2: SGHRS and YFSETQ. V lost 0 bases, J lost 6 bases, and 12 bases lay in between. CDR3 nucleotide sequence: TGCGCCAGCAGCTTGGTACCTAGTGGCGCCGGGGAGCTGTTTTTT. Its translation: CASSLVPSGAGELFF.

V gene TRBV2 combines with J gene TRBJ2-1; perhaps D is TRBD1 or TRBD2 (5 bases each). This CDR3 is 13 amino acids long. Trimming stripped 6 bases from V and 7 bases from J, with 13 bases between. The germline V gene has CDR1 SNHLY and CDR2 FYNNEI. CDR3 region: CASRGDARNEQFF. The CDR3 DNA sequence: TGTGCCAGCAGGGGGGACGCAAGGAATGAGCAGTTCTTC.

Only a few counts were recorded for this clone. The V call is TRBV6-5, the J call TRBJ2-7; D is possibly TRBD2 (6 bases). The CDR3 is made up of 13 amino acids. CDR1 is MNHEY and CDR2 is SVGAGI in the germline V gene. Trimming pared 4 bases from V and 4 bases from J, leaving 11 bases between. CDR3 protein: CASSSGTGYEQYF. In DNA form, the CDR3 reads TGTGCCAGCAGTTCAGGGACTGGGTACGAGCAGTACTTC.

A few counts support this clone. This sequence joins TRBV7-3 and TRBJ2-2, with unresolved D. V dropped 5 bases and J dropped 1 base, with 5 bases sitting between them. This CDR3 has 13 amino acids. From germline, CDR1 is SGHTA and CDR2 FQGTGA. The CDR3 sequence is CASSRLNTGELFF. The CDR3 DNA reads as TGTGCCAGCAGCCGATTGAACACCGGGGAGCTGTTTTTT.

Regarding this clone: The identical CDR3 is also encoded by other nucleotide sequences in the sample. The chain recombines TRBV18 with TRBJ2-7, with D unresolved. Between the trimmed V and J ends, which lost 2 bases and 0 bases, there was a span of 8 bases. Germline values: CDR1 KGHSH, CDR2 LQKENI. CDR3 length: 14 amino acids. In DNA form, the CDR3 reads TGTGCCAGCTCACCAGTCAGGAGCTCCTACGAGCAGTACTTC. Amino acids: CASSPVRSSYEQYF.

The count of this clone is one. The chain links TRBV28 to TRBJ2-7, with TRBD2 matching 7 bases. The CDR3 sequence is 14 residues long. J gave up 5 bases and V 5 bases, and 9 bases lay outside the gene matches. Per germline, CDR1 MDHEN and CDR2 SYDVKM. CDR3 region: CASSGGGVSHEQYF. The CDR3, as DNA: TGTGCCAGCAGTGGCGGGGGAGTATCCCACGAGCAGTACTTC.

This clone has just a few counts. This sample also contains other DNA sequences that code for the same CDR3. The rearrangement joins TRBV10-2 to TRBJ2-2; D is possibly TRBD2 (6 bases). Germline assignment: CDR1 WSHSY and CDR2 SAAADI. The CDR3 extends over 14 amino acids. Trimming shortened V by 0 bases and J by 7 bases, and 9 bases separated the two germline ends. The DNA of the CDR3 is TGCGCCAGCAGTGAGTCGTCGGGGGTCGGGGAGCTGTTTTTT. Protein product: CASSESSGVGELFF.

This chain joins TRBV2 and TRBJ2-7, with D perhaps TRBD1 (8 bases). Trimming left V 6 bases short and J 4 bases short, with 10 bases between. Germline V gene lookup returns CDR1 SNHLY and CDR2 FYNNEI. The CDR3 spans 12 residues. CDR3 region: CASRQGGYEQYF. The DNA for the CDR3 is TGTGCCAGCAGACAGGGGGGGTACGAGCAGTACTTC.

V usage is TRBV2 and J usage is TRBJ2-3; D not certain. Germline loops: CDR1 SNHLY, CDR2 FYNNEI. The germline V and J ends were trimmed by 6 bases and 6 bases, with 13 bases remaining between them. The CDR3 has 13 amino acids. This CDR3 reads CASRYSTLDTQYF. The DNA for the CDR3 is TGTGCCAGCAGGTATTCGACACTGGATACGCAGTATTTT.

As regards this clone: Other DNA sequences of this sample code for an identical CDR3. The chain recombines TRBV28 with TRBJ2-7; 9 bases fit TRBD1. Germline values: CDR1 MDHEN, CDR2 SYDVKM. This CDR3 is built from 15 residues. Unmatched junction bases numbered 6, after V lost 4 bases and J lost 2 bases. The DNA for the CDR3 is TGTGCCAGCAGTTCGACAGGGGGGGGAACCTACGAGCAGTACTTC. Translated: CASSSTGGGTYEQYF. The entire variable domain, with the rest obtained from reference TRBV28 and TRBJ2-7, is as follows: DVKVTQSSRYLVKRTGEKVFLECVQDMDHENMFWYRQDPGLGLRLIYFSYDVKMKEKGDIPEGYSVSREKKERFSLILESASTNQTSMYLCASSSTGGGTYEQYFGPGTRLTVT.

Concerning this clone: The same CDR3 arises from other DNA sequences in this sample as well. This sequence joins TRBV28 and TRBJ2-7; 7 bases line up with TRBD1. Per the germline V gene, CDR1 is MDHEN and CDR2 is SYDVKM. V lost 5 bases, J lost 5 bases, and 6 bases stayed unmatched. This CDR3 has 13 amino acids. The CDR3 DNA reads TGTGCCAGCAGTCCGGGGACAGTGAACGAGCAGTACTTC. It yields the protein CASSPGTVNEQYF. The variable domain in full, with the rest retrieved from reference TRBV28 and TRBJ2-7, is DVKVTQSSRYLVKRTGEKVFLECVQDMDHENMFWYRQDPGLGLRLIYFSYDVKMKEKGDIPEGYSVSREKKERFSLILESASTNQTSMYLCASSPGTVNEQYFGPGTRLTVT.